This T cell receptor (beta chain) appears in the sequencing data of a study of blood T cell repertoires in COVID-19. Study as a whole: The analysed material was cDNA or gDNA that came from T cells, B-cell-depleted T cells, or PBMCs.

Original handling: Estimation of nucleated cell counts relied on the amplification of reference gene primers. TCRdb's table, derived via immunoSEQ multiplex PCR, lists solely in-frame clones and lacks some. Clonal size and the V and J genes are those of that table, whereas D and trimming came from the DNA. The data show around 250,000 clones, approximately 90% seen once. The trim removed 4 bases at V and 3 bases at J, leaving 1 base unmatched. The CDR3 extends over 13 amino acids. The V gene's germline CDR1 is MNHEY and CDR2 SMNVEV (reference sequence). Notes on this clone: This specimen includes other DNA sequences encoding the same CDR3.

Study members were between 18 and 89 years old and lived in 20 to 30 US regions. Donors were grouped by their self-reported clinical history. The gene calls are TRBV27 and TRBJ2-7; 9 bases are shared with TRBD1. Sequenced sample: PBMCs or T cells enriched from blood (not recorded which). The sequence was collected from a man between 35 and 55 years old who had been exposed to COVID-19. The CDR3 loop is CASSSGQGYEQYF. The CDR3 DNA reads TGTGCCAGCAGTTCGGGACAGGGCTACGAGCAGTACTTC.